Below, 9 T cell receptor beta chains from the same sample are listed, as sequenced in a study of cytotoxic CD8 clonotypes in ibrutinib-treated CLL. The protocol was immunoSEQ multiplex PCR, while the TCRdb copy is restricted to in-frame clones and leaves out a portion. This table has about 27,000 clones, approximately 68% appearing once. Sequencing used PBMCs, obtained after 24 months of ibrutinib treatment. These receptors all stem from a human donor with chronic lymphocytic leukemia.

The chain uses TRBV27 and TRBJ1-6, with D unresolved. V was trimmed by 4 bases and J by 7 bases, leaving 8 bases between them. Germline CDR1 is MNHEY and CDR2 is SMNVEV (reference sequence). The CDR3 has 13 amino acids. CDR3 nucleotide sequence: TGTGCCAGCAGTTATGGGGTCAATTCACCCCTCCACTTT. Amino acid sequence: CASSYGVNSPLHF.

This chain joins TRBV29-1 and TRBJ2-5; D not certain. Germline V lookup: CDR1 SQVTM, CDR2 ANQGSEA. Trimming removed 6 bases from V and 5 bases from J, with 10 bases in between. This CDR3 region has 11 residues. As DNA, the CDR3 is TGCAGCGTGCGCAACCGGGAGACCCAGTACTTC. It translates to CSVRNRETQYF. Complete variable domain (other parts from reference TRBV29-1 and TRBJ2-5): SAVISQKPSRDICQRGTSLTIQCQVDSQVTMMFWYRQQPGQSLTLIATANQGSEATYESGFVIDKFPISRPNLTFSTLTVSNMSPEDSSIYLCSVRNRETQYFGPGTRLLVL.

J is TRBJ2-7 and V is TRBV28; D is perhaps TRBD2 (5 bases). Germline CDR1 MDHEN, CDR2 SYDVKM. This CDR3 has 15 residues. V was clipped by 5 bases and J by 0 bases, with 14 bases between them. CDR3 amino acids: CASSLPGDSSYEQYF. The CDR3 DNA is TGTGCCAGCAGTCTTCCCGGGGATTCCTCCTACGAGCAGTACTTC.

The V call is TRBV6-1, the J call TRBJ1-2; D possibly corresponds to TRBD1 (5 bases). The CDR3 loop spans 13 amino acids. CDR1 and CDR2 from the germline V gene are MNHNS and SASEGT. Trimming stripped 7 bases from V and 8 bases from J, with 17 bases between. CDR3 coding DNA: TGTGCCAGCACCTTAGATTGGGGGGGAGGCTACACCTTC. Translation gives CASTLDWGGGYTF.

The V and J genes are TRBV4-2 and TRBJ2-2; D is unclear. CDR1 is LGHNA and CDR2 is YNFKEQ in the germline V gene. V was pared by 1 base and J by 6 bases, with 15 bases between. The CDR3 is made up of 16 amino acids. The CDR3 region is CASSQGIRGPAGELFF. The CDR3 bases are TGTGCCAGCAGCCAAGGTATCCGCGGTCCGGCCGGGGAGCTGTTTTTT.

The gene calls are TRBV5-8 and TRBJ1-1; D unresolved. Between the trimmed V and J ends, which lost 5 bases and 7 bases, there was a span of 9 bases. Germline assignment: CDR1 SGHTS and CDR2 YDEGEE. CDR3 length: 11 residues. CDR3 DNA: TGTGCCAGCAGTGAAGCCGATGAAGCTTTCTTT. The encoded protein is CASSEADEAFF. Using reference TRBV5-8 and TRBJ1-1 for the parts outside the CDR3, the full variable domain is EAGVTQSPTHLIKTRGQQATLRCSPISGHTSVYWYQQALGLGLQFLLWYDEGEERNRGNFPPRFSGRQFPNYSSELNVNALELEDSALYLCASSEADEAFFGQGTRLTVV.

This clone showed up just once. The chain uses TRBV5-1 and TRBJ2-7; a weak D match, TRBD2 (6 bases). This CDR3 spans 15 amino acids. Trimming took off 4 bases at V and 4 bases at J, with 18 bases between the two ends. Germline CDR1 SGHRS, CDR2 YFSETQ. CDR3 protein: CASSSGRSGPYEQYF. The CDR3 DNA reads TGCGCCAGCAGCAGTGGCCGGAGCGGGCCTTACGAGCAGTACTTC.

In nucleotides, the CDR3 is TGTGCCAGCAGCGTAGTTCAGGGTGGGGGCTACACCTTC. Its protein product is CASSVVQGGGYTF. The chain recombines TRBV9 with TRBJ1-2, with D possibly matching TRBD1 (5 bases). CDR1 is SGDLS, CDR2 YYNGEE, per germline. The CDR3 is 13 residues long. The V and J ends lost 0 bases and 8 bases respectively, with 11 bases between them.

In this sample, this clone turned up once. The chain couples TRBV6-5 to TRBJ2-6; D unresolved. V was clipped by 6 bases and J by 6 bases, with 9 bases between them. The V gene's germline CDR1 is MNHEY and CDR2 SVGAGI. The CDR3 is made up of 13 amino acids. CDR3 amino acids: CASRALEANVLTF. For the CDR3, the DNA is TGTGCCAGCAGGGCCTTAGAGGCCAACGTCCTGACTTTC.